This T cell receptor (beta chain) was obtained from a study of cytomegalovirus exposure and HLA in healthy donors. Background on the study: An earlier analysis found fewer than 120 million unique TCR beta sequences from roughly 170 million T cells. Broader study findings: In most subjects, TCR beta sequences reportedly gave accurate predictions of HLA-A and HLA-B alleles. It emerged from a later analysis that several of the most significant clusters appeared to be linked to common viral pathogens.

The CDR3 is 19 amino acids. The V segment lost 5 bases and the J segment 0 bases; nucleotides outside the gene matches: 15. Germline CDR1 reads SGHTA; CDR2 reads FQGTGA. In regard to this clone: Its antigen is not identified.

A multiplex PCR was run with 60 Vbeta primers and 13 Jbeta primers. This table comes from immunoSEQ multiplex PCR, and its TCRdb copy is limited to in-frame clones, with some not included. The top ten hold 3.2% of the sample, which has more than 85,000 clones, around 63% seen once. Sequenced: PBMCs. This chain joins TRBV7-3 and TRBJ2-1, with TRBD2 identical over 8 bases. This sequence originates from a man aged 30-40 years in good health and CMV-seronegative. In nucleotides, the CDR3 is TGTGCCAGCAGCCCTACCGGGGGGGCAGTCCCGAGCTCCTACAATGAGCAGTTCTTC. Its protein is CASSPTGGAVPSSYNEQFF.